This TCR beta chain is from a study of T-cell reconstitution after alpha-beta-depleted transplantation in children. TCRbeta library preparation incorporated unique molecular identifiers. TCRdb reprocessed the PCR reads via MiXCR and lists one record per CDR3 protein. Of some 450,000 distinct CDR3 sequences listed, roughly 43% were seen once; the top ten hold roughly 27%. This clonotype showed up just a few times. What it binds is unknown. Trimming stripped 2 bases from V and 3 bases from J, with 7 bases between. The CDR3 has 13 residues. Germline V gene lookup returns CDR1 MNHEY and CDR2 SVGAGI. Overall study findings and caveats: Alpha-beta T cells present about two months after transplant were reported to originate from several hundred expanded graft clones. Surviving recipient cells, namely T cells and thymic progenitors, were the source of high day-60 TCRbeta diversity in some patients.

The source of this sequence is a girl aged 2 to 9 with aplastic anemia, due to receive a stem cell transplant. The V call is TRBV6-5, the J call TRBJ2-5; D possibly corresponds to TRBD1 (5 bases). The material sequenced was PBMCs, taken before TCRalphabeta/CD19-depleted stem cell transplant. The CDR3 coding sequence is TGTGCCAGCAGTTACCGCAGGGAAGAGACCCAGTACTTC. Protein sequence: CASSYRREETQYF.